Sample share makes the clone carrying this TCR beta chain medium-sized. Grouping used clinical history reported by participants in a survey and questionnaire. The repertoire was sequenced with immunoSEQ multiplex PCR; TCRdb's copy has only in-frame clones and lacks some. The sample records 180,000 or so clones, more than 65% being singletons. The CDR3 is made up of 15 amino acids. Germline CDR1 and CDR2: MNHEY and SMNVEV (reference sequence). Unmatched junction bases numbered 10, after V lost 7 bases and J lost 4 bases. This record belongs to a study of blood T cell repertoires in COVID-19. The clonotype was recovered from a middle-aged man who had recovered from COVID-19. The V call is TRBV27, the J call TRBJ2-1; 7 nucleotides match TRBD2. The specimen sequenced was PBMCs or T cells enriched from blood (not recorded which). CDR3 sequence reads: CASKGLAGGYNEQFF. CDR3 nucleotides: TGTGCCAGCAAGGGATTAGCGGGTGGGTACAATGAGCAGTTCTTC.